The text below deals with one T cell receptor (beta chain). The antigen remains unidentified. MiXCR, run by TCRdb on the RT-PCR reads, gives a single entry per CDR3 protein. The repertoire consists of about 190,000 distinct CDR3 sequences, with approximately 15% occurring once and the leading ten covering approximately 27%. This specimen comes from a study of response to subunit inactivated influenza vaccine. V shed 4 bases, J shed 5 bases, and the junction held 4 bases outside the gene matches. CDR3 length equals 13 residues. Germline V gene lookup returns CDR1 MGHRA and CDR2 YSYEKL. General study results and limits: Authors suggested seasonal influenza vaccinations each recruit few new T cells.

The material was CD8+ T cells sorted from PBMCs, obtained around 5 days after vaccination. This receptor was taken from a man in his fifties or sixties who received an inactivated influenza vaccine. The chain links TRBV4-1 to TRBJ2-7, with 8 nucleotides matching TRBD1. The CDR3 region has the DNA TGCGCCAGCAGCCGGACAGGGAAGGACGAGCAGTACTTC. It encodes CASSRTGKDEQYF.